Sequencing of this T cell receptor beta chain was carried out in a study of T cell repertoires in cytomegalovirus infection. At the level of the study: Carrying CMV and the relevant HLA type showed in public TCR beta signatures. General observations from the study: Clonotypes of TCR beta that were HLA-C-restricted and CMV-specific dominated the ex vivo response. Individuals carrying CMV plus the relevant HLA were identified by cumulative frequency of public TCR beta families.

TCRdb re-analysed the reads in MiXCR, keeping a single row per CDR3 protein. The profile shows some 150,000 distinct CDR3 sequences, under 8% of them singletons. A note on this clonotype: Its antigen remains unknown.

Sequenced material: PBMCs. This receptor was identified in a human donor in good health (CMV status not recorded). Some clones in this sample may be carry-over from other donors' samples.

CDR3 coding DNA: TGTGCCACCAGCCCTTCCCTCGGGGGGACCCACAATGAGCAGTTCTTC. Translation: CATSPSLGGTHNEQFF. This chain uses TRBV15 with TRBJ2-1, with 7 positions matching TRBD2. Germline V CDR1 and CDR2: LNHNV, YYDKDF (reference sequence). The J segment lost 5 bases and the V segment lost 5 bases, leaving 12 bases of the junction unmatched. The CDR3 is 16 residues long.